This T cell receptor (beta chain) appears in the sequencing data of a study of blood T cell repertoires in COVID-19. Overall study: COVID-19 samples, acute and convalescent, were from the United States, Italy and Spain. The cDNA or gDNA used as material had been derived from T cells, B-cell-depleted T cells, or PBMCs.

In the study's own analysis: Nucleated cell number was recorded as an estimate derived from reference gene primer amplification. Profiled with immunoSEQ multiplex PCR; TCRdb holds only in-frame clones, not every one. Clone size and V and J calls were adopted from that table, with D and trimming inferred from the DNA. Seen here are roughly 100,000 clones, roughly 76% observed once, and the top ten hold approximately 15%. The clonotype comes from a woman older than 75 with active or convalescent COVID-19. The source material was peripheral blood.

CDR3: CASSETVYEQYF. CDR3 bases: TGTGCCAGCAGTGAAACAGTCTACGAGCAGTACTTC. The chain has TRBV2 and TRBJ2-7; unclear D gene. Trimming pared 2 bases from V and 3 bases from J, leaving 5 bases between. Germline CDR1 SNHLY, CDR2 FYNNEI. CDR3 length: 12 amino acids.